The 6 T cell receptor beta chains reported below all come from one sample, sequenced in a study of shared clonotypes between healthy human individuals. TCRdb keeps only in-frame clones here, not all; method: immunoSEQ multiplex PCR. The table lists fewer than 1.8 million clones, around 98.5% of them singletons. The sequenced material came from naive CD4+ T cells sorted from blood. Subset of the sample: CD45RA+ positively selected. The receptors stem from a man aged 25-40 years in good health.

This chain connects TRBV10-1 to TRBJ2-7, with 8 bases matching TRBD2. V trimming: 2 bases; J trimming: 3 bases; junction bases outside the gene matches: 9. The CDR3 loop spans 16 amino acids. CDR1 and CDR2 (germline): WNHNN, SYGVQD (reference sequence). The CDR3 is CASSEGRVAGLYEQYF. The CDR3 DNA reads as TGCGCCAGCAGTGAGGGTCGGGTAGCGGGACTCTACGAGCAGTACTTC.

This chain uses TRBV6-6 with TRBJ1-1, with D unresolved. The V and J ends lost 5 bases and 4 bases respectively, with 11 bases between them. Germline V lookup: CDR1 MNHNY, CDR2 SVGAGI (reference sequence). The CDR3 sequence is 13 residues long. CDR3 in DNA: TGTGCCAGCAGTGCGCTGGGTGGCACTGAAGCTTTCTTT. It is translated as CASSALGGTEAFF.

The rearrangement links TRBV7-2 to TRBJ2-7; tentatively, D is TRBD1 (8 bases). The CDR3 runs to 15 residues. V gave up 5 bases and J gave up 6 bases, with 20 bases separating them. Germline values: CDR1 SGHTA, CDR2 FQGNSA. The DNA of the CDR3 is TGTGCCAGCAGCCGACAGGGGAGGGCCCCGGTCGAGCAGTACTTC. The encoded protein is CASSRQGRAPVEQYF.

The chain links TRBV11-2 to TRBJ1-5; D remains ambiguous. Trimming stripped 1 base from V and 0 bases from J, with 10 bases between. Germline V gene data show CDR1 as SGHAT and CDR2 as FQNNGV. CDR3 length equals 16 residues. The CDR3 sequence: CASSLGSGYSNQPQHF. In DNA form, the CDR3 reads TGTGCCAGCAGCTTAGGATCGGGATATAGCAATCAGCCCCAGCATTTT.

As concerns this clone: Distinct nucleotide sequences in the sample also encode this CDR3. The V call is TRBV19, the J call TRBJ2-2; maybe TRBD2 (6 bases). The germline V gene has CDR1 LNHDA and CDR2 SQIVND (reference sequence). The V gene lost 3 bases and the J gene lost 4 bases, with 6 bases spanning the gap. This CDR3 has 13 amino acids. This chain's CDR3 is CASSMGGTGELFF. In DNA form, the CDR3 reads TGTGCCAGTAGTATGGGGGGCACCGGGGAGCTGTTTTTT.

The rearrangement uses TRBV9 and TRBJ2-5; possible D gene TRBD1, 5 bases. CDR3 length equals 15 residues. V was trimmed by 0 bases and J by 5 bases, leaving 14 bases between them. Germline CDR1 is SGDLS and CDR2 is YYNGEE. The CDR3 coding sequence is TGTGCCAGCAGCGTAGAAGGGGCAGGGTCTGAGACCCAGTACTTC. This encodes CASSVEGAGSETQYF.